The source of this TCR beta chain is a study of blood T cell repertoires in COVID-19. This clone has just a few counts. The protocol was immunoSEQ multiplex PCR, while the TCRdb copy is restricted to in-frame clones and leaves out a portion. The repertoire holds more than 200,000 clones, with about four fifths as singletons. Trimming took 3 bases from V and 5 from J, leaving 11 bases between them. This CDR3 region has 15 residues. Germline lookup yields CDR1 SGHVS and CDR2 FQNEAQ. Material for sequencing was peripheral blood. The rearrangement joins TRBV7-8 to TRBJ1-6; D is ambiguous. This receptor was obtained from a woman in her 50s with acute or convalescent COVID-19. The CDR3 protein is CASSFYTVNNSPLHF. The CDR3 DNA reads as TGTGCCAGCAGCTTCTACACAGTTAATAATTCACCCCTCCACTTT.